The 20 T cell receptor beta chains below were found in one sample sequenced in a study of immune cell composition in non-small cell lung cancer (dated by TCRdb to 2016 to 2017). The receptor library was made with the immunoSEQ multiplex PCR assay. This immuneACCESS table, as held by TCRdb, lists in-frame sequences with V and J called but not all clones. Of the missing ones, under half trace to an unresolved V gene in checked studies; the others have no known cause. The sample table shows around 3,000 clones, and 60% to 85% are seen once. Around 10% of the sample goes to the ten largest clones. The sample consisted of lung tumor tissue. These receptors all come from a human donor with non-small cell lung cancer.

The chain has TRBV18 and TRBJ2-7, with 10 bases identical to TRBD1. The V segment lost 9 bases and the J segment 2 bases; nucleotides outside the gene matches: 4. The germline V gene has CDR1 KGHSH and CDR2 LQKENI. The CDR3 has 13 residues. The CDR3: CASQGTGAYEQYF. The CDR3 DNA sequence: TGTGCCAGTCAAGGGACAGGGGCCTACGAGCAGTACTTC.

This clone was counted a few times. The rearrangement uses TRBV27 and TRBJ2-7; D might be TRBD2 (6 bases). Germline CDR1 is MNHEY and CDR2 is SMNVEV (reference sequence). Trimming removed 0 bases at V and 5 bases at J, with 14 bases between. The CDR3 has 15 residues. The CDR3 protein is CASSLSAGMGHEQYF. In DNA, the CDR3 is TGTGCCAGCAGTTTATCGGCGGGAATGGGGCACGAGCAGTACTTC.

The chain recombines TRBV19 with TRBJ1-2; 9 bases line up with TRBD1. CDR1 LNHDA and CDR2 SQIVND come from the germline V gene (reference sequence). The ends lost 5 bases at V and 8 bases at J; junction bases unmatched: 6. CDR3 length: 13 residues. In DNA, the CDR3 is TGTGCCAGTAGTGGGACAGGGTTGCGGGGCTACACCTTC. It yields the protein CASSGTGLRGYTF.

V and J are TRBV9 and TRBJ2-5; maybe TRBD2 (5 bases). The J call could be wrong; TRBJ2-7 is a better fit for the DNA end. The CDR3 loop spans 16 amino acids. Germline CDR1 SGDLS, CDR2 YYNGEE. The CDR3 reads CASSPHGETTIYEQYF. CDR3 coding DNA: TGTGCCAGCAGCCCCCACGGGGAGACAACCATTTACGAGCAGTACTTC.

There are a few counts of this clone. The chain combines TRBV27 with TRBJ2-3; D gene unclear. V was cut by 2 bases and J by 2 bases, with 14 bases left in between. The CDR3 has 16 residues. Germline CDR1 MNHEY, CDR2 SMNVEV (reference sequence). The chain's CDR3 is CASSLVIQTPTDTQYF. CDR3 nucleotide sequence: TGTGCCAGCAGTTTAGTTATACAGACCCCCACAGATACGCAGTATTTT.

In this sample, this clone turned up once. The chain joins TRBV7-2 to TRBJ2-6, with TRBD1 as a possible D gene (6 bases). Germline V CDR1 and CDR2: SGHTA, FQGNSA. CDR3 length: 16 amino acids. Trimming took off 5 bases at V and 8 bases at J, with 19 bases between the two ends. DNA of the CDR3: TGTGCCAGCAGCGGAACTACAGGGAATCGGCCCAACGTCCTGACTTTC. Its protein is CASSGTTGNRPNVLTF.

This clone is a singleton in its sample. The V call is TRBV19, the J call TRBJ2-1, with TRBD1 identical over 10 bases. This CDR3 is 19 amino acids long. Trimming at V came to 2 bases and at J to 0 bases, leaving 10 bases not matched to a gene. CDR1 and CDR2 (germline): LNHDA, SQIVND (reference sequence). Here the CDR3 DNA reads TGTGCCAGTAGTATAACTGGGACAGGGGACAGGAGCTCCTACAATGAGCAGTTCTTC. Protein sequence: CASSITGTGDRSSYNEQFF.

CDR3: CASSLDARGYGYTF. CDR3 sequence (DNA): TGTGCCAGCAGCTTGGATGCCAGGGGCTACGGCTACACCTTC. The V gene is TRBV5-6, the J gene TRBJ1-2; a weak D match, TRBD1 (6 bases). The CDR3 spans 14 residues. Germline V gene sequence: CDR1 SGHDT, CDR2 YYEEEE. Trimming left V 0 bases short and J 8 bases short, with 14 bases between.

A single count supports this clone. The chain links TRBV6-1 to TRBJ1-1, with unresolved D. Germline V gene sequence: CDR1 MNHNS, CDR2 SASEGT. CDR3 length equals 13 residues. The germline V and J ends were trimmed by 2 bases and 8 bases, with 12 bases remaining between them. This CDR3 reads CASSERGYREAFF. The CDR3 DNA reads TGTGCCAGCAGTGAACGCGGGTATCGGGAAGCTTTCTTT.

The chain uses TRBV27 and TRBJ2-7; 7 nucleotides line up with TRBD2. The CDR3 totals 14 residues. The germline V gene has CDR1 MNHEY and CDR2 SMNVEV (reference sequence). J was trimmed by 2 bases and V by 5 bases; bases with no gene match: 6. The CDR3 DNA is TGTGCCAGCAGTCCCCGGGACTACACCTACGAGCAGTACTTC. The encoded protein is CASSPRDYTYEQYF.

This clone was recorded a few times. The chain recombines TRBV9 with TRBJ1-6; D is ambiguous. The length of the CDR3 is 15 residues. CDR1 is SGDLS, CDR2 YYNGEE, per germline. Deletions cut 0 bases from V and 8 bases from J, with 12 bases between. The CDR3 region is CASSVGWFSDSPLHF. DNA for the CDR3: TGTGCCAGCAGCGTAGGGTGGTTTTCGGATTCACCCCTCCACTTT.

The rearrangement links TRBV7-6 to TRBJ2-7, with 7 bases lining up with TRBD1. Germline loops: CDR1 SGHVS, CDR2 FNYEAQ. The J segment lost 3 bases and the V segment lost 5 bases, leaving 7 bases of the junction unmatched. This CDR3 comprises 14 residues. CDR3 region: CASSQGTANYEQYF. In DNA, the CDR3 is TGTGCCAGCAGCCAAGGGACAGCCAACTACGAGCAGTACTTC. Looking up the rest from reference TRBV7-6 and TRBJ2-7 gives the full variable domain: GAGVSQSPRYKVTKRGQDVALRCDPISGHVSLYWYRQALGQGPEFLTYFNYEAQQDKSGLPNDRFSAERPEGSISTLTIQRTEQRDSAMYRCASSQGTANYEQYFGPGTRLTVT.

This clone has just one count. The CDR3 DNA sequence: TGCAGCGTCCGGAATGAAAAACTGTTTTTT. Translating gives CSVRNEKLFF. The chain links TRBV29-1 to TRBJ1-4; D is unresolved. The V end lost 6 bases, the J end lost 5 bases, and 4 bases lay between the germline ends. Germline CDR1 is SQVTM and CDR2 is ANQGSEA. This CDR3 region has 10 residues.

This clone was detected once. The V and J genes are TRBV21-1 and TRBJ2-6; TRBD1, the table's D call, was not compared with the DNA. TRBV21-1 is a listed pseudogene. CDR3 length equals 18 residues. In DNA, the CDR3 is TGTGCCAGCAGCAAAGACGTCGGACACCCCTCTGGGGCCAACGTCCTGACTTTC. This codes for CASSKDVGHPSGANVLTF.

The chain links TRBV6-6 to TRBJ1-2, with 7 nucleotides matching TRBD1. Trimming removed 4 bases from V and 4 bases from J; junction bases left unmatched: 9. The V gene's germline CDR1 is MNHNY and CDR2 SVGAGI (reference sequence). The CDR3 has 15 amino acids. The DNA for the CDR3 is TGTGCCAGCAGTTCAACCGCCGGGACAGTCTATGGCTACACCTTC. Its protein product is CASSSTAGTVYGYTF.

The chain is built from TRBV9 and TRBJ1-1; 10 positions match TRBD1. V dropped 3 bases and J dropped 1; count of bases not matched to a gene: 6. Germline CDR1 reads SGDLS; CDR2 reads YYNGEE. The CDR3 has 16 amino acids. CDR3: CASSATGGFRNTEAFF. In DNA, the CDR3 is TGTGCCAGCAGCGCGACAGGGGGCTTCAGGAACACTGAAGCTTTCTTT.

The rearrangement links TRBV18 to TRBJ2-7, with 7 bases identical to TRBD1. The CDR3 has 13 amino acids. Germline V gene data show CDR1 as KGHSH and CDR2 as LQKENI. After removal of 8 bases from V and 5 bases from J, the junction contained 9 bases not matched to a gene. The CDR3 loop is CASARQGANEQYF. CDR3 bases: TGTGCCAGCGCCCGACAGGGAGCCAACGAGCAGTACTTC.

This clone is large in the sample. The rearrangement uses TRBV7-9 and TRBJ1-4; D is unresolved. Per germline, CDR1 SEHNR and CDR2 FQNEAQ (reference sequence). The V gene lost 6 bases and the J gene lost 8 bases, with 19 bases spanning the gap. The CDR3 has 15 residues. CDR3 amino acids: CASSPAPATVEKLFF. Here the CDR3 DNA reads TGTGCCAGCAGTCCAGCCCCAGCGACGGTGGAAAAACTGTTTTTT.

The gene calls are TRBV7-2 and TRBJ2-7; 11 bases agree with TRBD2. Germline V gives CDR1 SGHTA, CDR2 FQGNSA. This CDR3 is 18 amino acids long. Losses at the gene ends were 2 bases for V and 2 bases for J; bases not matched to a gene: 11. DNA of the CDR3: TGTGCCAGCAGCTTAACCTCCCGTAGCGGGAGGGCCCCCTACGAGCAGTACTTC. Translating gives CASSLTSRSGRAPYEQYF.

The chain recombines TRBV6-1 with TRBJ1-2; 9 bases map to TRBD1. This CDR3 comprises 14 residues. The germline V gene encodes CDR1 MNHNS and CDR2 SASEGT. V dropped 7 bases and J dropped 5; count of bases not matched to a gene: 8. The CDR3 sequence: CASTRTGTGYGYTF. DNA of the CDR3: TGTGCCAGCACTAGAACCGGGACAGGGTATGGCTACACCTTC.